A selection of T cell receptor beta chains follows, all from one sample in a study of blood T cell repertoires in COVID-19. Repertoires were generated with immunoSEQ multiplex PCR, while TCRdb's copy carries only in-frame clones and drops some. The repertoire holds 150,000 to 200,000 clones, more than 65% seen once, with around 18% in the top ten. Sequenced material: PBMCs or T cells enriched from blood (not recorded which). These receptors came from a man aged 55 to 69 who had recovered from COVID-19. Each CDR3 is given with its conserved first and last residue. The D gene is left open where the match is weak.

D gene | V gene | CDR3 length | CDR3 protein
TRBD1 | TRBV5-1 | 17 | CASSRGQVLSYNSPLHF
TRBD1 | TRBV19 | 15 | CASSETGGNIYEQYF
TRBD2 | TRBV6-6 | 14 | CTTMGAGWTDTQYF
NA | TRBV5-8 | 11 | CASSLRTEAFF
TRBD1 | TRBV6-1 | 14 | CASSEGTGRKKLFF
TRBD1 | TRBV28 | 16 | CASSSTGGRINEKLFF
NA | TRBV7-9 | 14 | CASSLVGVGPQAFF
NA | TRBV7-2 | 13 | CASSFGGNTEAFF
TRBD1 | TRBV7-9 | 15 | CASSSTPGTDDEQYF
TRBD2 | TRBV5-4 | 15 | CASSLSPGGFNEQYF
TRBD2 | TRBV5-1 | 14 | CASTLAGVGGELFF
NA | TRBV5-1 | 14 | CASSLSGEYSPLHF
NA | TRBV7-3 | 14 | CASSRGTAKDTQYF
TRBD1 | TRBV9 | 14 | CASSSQTGAYGYTF
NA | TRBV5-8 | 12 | CASSLQGTEQYF
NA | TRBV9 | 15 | CASSADYRGSTEAFF
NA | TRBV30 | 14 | CAWEPGIANYGYTF
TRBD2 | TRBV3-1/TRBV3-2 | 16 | CASSQVGLAGRETQYF
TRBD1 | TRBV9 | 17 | CASSVEQGTACSYEQYF
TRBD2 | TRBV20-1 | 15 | CSASALAGLPDTQYF
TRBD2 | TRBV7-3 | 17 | CASSLIAGVSNTGELFF
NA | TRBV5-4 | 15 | CASSFGLDRDYGYTF
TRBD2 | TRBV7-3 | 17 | CASSLIGPASGTETQYF
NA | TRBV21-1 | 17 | CASLTMGLSSRADTQYF
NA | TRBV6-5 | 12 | CASSYSRAEAFF
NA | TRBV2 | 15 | CASSEWRGGKEKQYF
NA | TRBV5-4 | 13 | CASSFGGRTEAFF
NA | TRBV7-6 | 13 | CASSLAQGYEQYF
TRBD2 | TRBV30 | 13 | CAGGREVTDTQYF
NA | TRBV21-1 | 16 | CASSPGAGFSNQPQHF
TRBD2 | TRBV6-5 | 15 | CASSPRGSSVYEQYF
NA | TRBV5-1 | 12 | CASSLQGRGYTF
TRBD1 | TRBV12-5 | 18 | CASGAPRDRVLGQETQYF
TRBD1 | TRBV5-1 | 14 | CASRAGTGAEKLFF
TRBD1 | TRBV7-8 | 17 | CASSVDRGGISNQPQHF
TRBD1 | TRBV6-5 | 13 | CASTSPTGRPQHF
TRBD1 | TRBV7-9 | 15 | CASSQGWAGGQPQHF
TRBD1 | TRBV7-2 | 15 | CASSLGDRGFDTQYF
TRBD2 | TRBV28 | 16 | CASSAIGTTLQETQYF
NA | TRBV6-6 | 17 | CASSPQGWGGMNTEAFF
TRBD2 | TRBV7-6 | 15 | CASSREGGSGYEQFF
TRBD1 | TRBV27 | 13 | CASSEGQFYGYTF
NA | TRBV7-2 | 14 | CASSLVAVQETQYF
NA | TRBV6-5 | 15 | CASSLENYSGNTIYF
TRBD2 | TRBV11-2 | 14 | CASSLGSGGGKQFF
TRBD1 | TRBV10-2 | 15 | CASSATQGDDTEAFF
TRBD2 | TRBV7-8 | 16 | CASSRAGGLRQETQYF
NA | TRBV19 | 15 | CASTSQGSGANVLTF
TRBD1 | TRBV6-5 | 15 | CASSSTGLVDYGYTF
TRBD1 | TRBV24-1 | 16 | CATSDVAWDRGETQYF
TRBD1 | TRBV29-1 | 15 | CSVLPSGTGGETQYF
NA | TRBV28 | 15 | CASSLPGNSNQPQHF
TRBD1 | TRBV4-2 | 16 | CASSQEQGAGANVLTF
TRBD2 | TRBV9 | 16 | CASSVGLAGNTGELFF
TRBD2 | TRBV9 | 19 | CASSVPLEIAGGRADTQYF